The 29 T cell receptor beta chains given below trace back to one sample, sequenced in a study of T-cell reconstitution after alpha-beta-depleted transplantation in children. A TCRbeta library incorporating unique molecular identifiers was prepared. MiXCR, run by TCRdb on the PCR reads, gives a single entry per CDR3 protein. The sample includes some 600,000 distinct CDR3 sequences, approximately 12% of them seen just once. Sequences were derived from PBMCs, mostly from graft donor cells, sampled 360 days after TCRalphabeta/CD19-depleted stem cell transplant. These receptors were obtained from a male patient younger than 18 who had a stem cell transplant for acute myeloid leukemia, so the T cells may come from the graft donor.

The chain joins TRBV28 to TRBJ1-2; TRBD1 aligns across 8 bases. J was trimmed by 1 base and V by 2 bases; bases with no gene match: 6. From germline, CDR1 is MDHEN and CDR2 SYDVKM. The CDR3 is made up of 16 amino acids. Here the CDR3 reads CASSLPTGGYNYGYTF. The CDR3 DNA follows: TGTGCCAGCAGTTTACCTACAGGGGGTTATAACTATGGCTACACCTTC.

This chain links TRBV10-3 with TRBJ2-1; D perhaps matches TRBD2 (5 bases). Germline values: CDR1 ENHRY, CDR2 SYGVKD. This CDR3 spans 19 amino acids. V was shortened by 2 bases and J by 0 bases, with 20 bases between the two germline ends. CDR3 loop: CAISEPMSPGNSSYNEQFF. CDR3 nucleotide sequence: TGTGCCATCAGTGAGCCGATGTCACCGGGGAATAGCTCCTACAATGAGCAGTTCTTC.

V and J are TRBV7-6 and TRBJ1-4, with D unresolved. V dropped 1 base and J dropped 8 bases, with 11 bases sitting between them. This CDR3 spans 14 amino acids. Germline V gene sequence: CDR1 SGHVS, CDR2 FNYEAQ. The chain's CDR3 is CASSLGWVQEKLFF. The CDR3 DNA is TGTGCCAGCAGCTTAGGCTGGGTACAAGAAAAACTGTTTTTT.

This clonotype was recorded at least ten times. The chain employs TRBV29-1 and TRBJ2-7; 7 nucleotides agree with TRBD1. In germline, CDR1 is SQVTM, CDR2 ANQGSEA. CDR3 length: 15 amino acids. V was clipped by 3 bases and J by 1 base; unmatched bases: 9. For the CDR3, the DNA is TGCAGCGTTGATTCGGGGACAGAGATGTCCTACGAGCAGTACTTC. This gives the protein CSVDSGTEMSYEQYF.

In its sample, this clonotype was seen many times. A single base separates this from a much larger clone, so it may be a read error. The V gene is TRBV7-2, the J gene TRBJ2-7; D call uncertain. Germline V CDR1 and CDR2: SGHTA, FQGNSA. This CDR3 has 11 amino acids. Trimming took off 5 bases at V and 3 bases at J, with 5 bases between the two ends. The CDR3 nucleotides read TGTGCCAGCAGCGCCCTCTACGAGCAGTACTTC. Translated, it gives CASSALYEQYF.

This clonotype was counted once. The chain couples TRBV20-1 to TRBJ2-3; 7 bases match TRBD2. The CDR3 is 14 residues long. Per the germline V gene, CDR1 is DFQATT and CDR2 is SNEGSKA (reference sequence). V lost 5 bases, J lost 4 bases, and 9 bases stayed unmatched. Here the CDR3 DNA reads TGCAGTGCTTCCTCGACTAGCCTGGCAGATACGCAGTATTTT. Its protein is CSASSTSLADTQYF.

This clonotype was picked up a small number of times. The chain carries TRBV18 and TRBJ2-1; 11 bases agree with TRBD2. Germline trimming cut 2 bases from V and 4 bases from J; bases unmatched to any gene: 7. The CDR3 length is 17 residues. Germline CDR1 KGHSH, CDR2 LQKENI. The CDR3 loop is CASSPYKGLAEYNEQFF. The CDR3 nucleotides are TGTGCCAGCTCACCATATAAGGGACTAGCGGAGTACAATGAGCAGTTCTTC.

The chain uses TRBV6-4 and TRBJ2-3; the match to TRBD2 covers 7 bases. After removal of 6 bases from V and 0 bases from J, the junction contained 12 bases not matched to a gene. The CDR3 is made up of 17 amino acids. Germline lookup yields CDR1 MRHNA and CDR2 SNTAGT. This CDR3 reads CASREIGRPDSTDTQYF. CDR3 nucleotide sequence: TGTGCCAGCAGAGAAATCGGGAGGCCGGATAGCACAGATACGCAGTATTTT.

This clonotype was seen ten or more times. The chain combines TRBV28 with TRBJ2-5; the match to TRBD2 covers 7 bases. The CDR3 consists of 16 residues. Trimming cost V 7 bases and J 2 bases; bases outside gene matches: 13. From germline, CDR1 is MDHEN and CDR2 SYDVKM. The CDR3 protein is CASKRRLAEIQETQYF. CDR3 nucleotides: TGTGCCAGCAAACGGAGGCTAGCGGAAATTCAAGAGACCCAGTACTTC. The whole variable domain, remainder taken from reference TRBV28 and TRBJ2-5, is DVKVTQSSRYLVKRTGEKVFLECVQDMDHENMFWYRQDPGLGLRLIYFSYDVKMKEKGDIPEGYSVSREKKERFSLILESASTNQTSMYLCASKRRLAEIQETQYFGPGTRLLVL.

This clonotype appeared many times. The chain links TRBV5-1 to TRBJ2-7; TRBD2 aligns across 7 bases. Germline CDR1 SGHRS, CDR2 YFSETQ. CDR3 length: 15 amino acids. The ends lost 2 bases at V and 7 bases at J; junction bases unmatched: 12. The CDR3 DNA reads TGCGCCAGCAGCTTTTTTGACGGGGGGAAAGAAGAGCAGTACTTC. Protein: CASSFFDGGKEEQYF. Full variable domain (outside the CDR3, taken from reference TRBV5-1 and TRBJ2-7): KAGVTQTPRYLIKTRGQQVTLSCSPISGHRSVSWYQQTPGQGLQFLFEYFSETQRNKGNFPGRFSGRQFSNSRSEMNVSTLELGDSALYLCASSFFDGGKEEQYFGPGTRLTVT.

CDR3 sequence (DNA): TGCAGTGCTAGAGTGAAGGGGGCGTTTACTGAAGCTTTCTTT. Translating gives CSARVKGAFTEAFF. The gene calls are TRBV20-1 and TRBJ1-1; 7 bases are shared with TRBD1. In germline, CDR1 is DFQATT, CDR2 SNEGSKA (reference sequence). The CDR3 extends over 14 amino acids. With 1 base clipped from V and 5 bases from J, the junction kept 7 bases outside the gene matches.

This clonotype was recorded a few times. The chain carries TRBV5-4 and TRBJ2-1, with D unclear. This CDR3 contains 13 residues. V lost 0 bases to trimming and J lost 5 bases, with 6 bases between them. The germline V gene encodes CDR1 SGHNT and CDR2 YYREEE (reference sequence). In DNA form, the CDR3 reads TGTGCCAGCAGCTTGGACACGAACAATGAGCAGTTCTTC. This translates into CASSLDTNNEQFF.

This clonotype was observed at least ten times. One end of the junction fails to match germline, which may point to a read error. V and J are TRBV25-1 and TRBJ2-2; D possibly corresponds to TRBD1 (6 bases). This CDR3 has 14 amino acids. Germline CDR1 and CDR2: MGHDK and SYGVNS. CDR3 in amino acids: CASSGDTYTEELFF. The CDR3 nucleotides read TGTGCCAGCAGTGGGGACACGTACACCGAGGAGCTGTTTTTT.

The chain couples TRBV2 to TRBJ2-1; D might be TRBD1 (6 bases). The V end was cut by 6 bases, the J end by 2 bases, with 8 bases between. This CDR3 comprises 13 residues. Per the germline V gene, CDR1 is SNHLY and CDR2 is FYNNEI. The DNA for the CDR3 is TGTGCCAGCAGGGACAGTACCTACAATGAGCAGTTCTTC. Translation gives CASRDSTYNEQFF.

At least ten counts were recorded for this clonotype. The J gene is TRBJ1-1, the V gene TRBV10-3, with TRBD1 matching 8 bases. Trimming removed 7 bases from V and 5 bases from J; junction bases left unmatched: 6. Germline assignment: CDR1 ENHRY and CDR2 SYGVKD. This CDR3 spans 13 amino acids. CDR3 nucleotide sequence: TGTGCCATCAACCAGGGGGCTTGGACTGAAGCTTTCTTT. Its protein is CAINQGAWTEAFF.

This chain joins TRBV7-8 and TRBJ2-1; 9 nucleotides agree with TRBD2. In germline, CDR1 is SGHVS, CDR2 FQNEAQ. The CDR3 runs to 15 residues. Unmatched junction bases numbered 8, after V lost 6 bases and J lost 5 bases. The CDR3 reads CASSMPGLANNEQFF. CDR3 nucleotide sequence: TGTGCCAGCAGTATGCCCGGACTAGCGAACAATGAGCAGTTCTTC.

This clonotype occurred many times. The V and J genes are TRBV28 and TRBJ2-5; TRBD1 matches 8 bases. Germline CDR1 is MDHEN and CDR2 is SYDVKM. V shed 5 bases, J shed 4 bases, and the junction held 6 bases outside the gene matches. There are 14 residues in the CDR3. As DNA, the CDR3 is TGTGCCAGCAGTCTAACAGGGGGGACAGAGACCCAGTACTTC. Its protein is CASSLTGGTETQYF.

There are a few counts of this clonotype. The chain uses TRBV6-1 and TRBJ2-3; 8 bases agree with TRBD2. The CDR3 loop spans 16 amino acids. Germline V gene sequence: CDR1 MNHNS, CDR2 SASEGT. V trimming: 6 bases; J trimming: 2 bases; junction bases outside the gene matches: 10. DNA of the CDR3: TGTGCCAGCAGGACCGCGATAGCGGGGTACACAGATACGCAGTATTTT. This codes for CASRTAIAGYTDTQYF.

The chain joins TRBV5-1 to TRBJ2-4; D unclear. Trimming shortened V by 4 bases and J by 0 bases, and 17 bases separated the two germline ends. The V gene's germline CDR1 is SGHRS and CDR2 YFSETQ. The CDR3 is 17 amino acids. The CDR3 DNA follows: TGCGCCAGCAGCCCTTCTGTGGGCATCATAGCCAAAAACATTCAGTACTTC. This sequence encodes CASSPSVGIIAKNIQYF.

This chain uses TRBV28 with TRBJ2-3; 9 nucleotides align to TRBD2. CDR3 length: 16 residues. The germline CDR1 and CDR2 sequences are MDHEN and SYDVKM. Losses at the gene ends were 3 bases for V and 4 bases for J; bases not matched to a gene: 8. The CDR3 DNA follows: TGTGCCAGCAGTTTGTGGACGACTAGCGGCTCAGATACGCAGTATTTT. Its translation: CASSLWTTSGSDTQYF.

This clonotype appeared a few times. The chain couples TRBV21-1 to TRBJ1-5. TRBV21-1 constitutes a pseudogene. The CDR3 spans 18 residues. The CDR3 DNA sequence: TGTGCCAGCAGCAGATTATCGACAGTCCCTTATAGCAATCAGCCCCAGCATTTT. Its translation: CASSRLSTVPYSNQPQHF.

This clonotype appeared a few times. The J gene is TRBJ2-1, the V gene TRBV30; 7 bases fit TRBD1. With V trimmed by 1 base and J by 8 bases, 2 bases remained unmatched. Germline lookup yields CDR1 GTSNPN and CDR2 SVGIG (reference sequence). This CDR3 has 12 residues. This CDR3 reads CAWSEGAYEQFF. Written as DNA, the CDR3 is TGTGCCTGGAGTGAGGGGGCCTATGAGCAGTTCTTC.

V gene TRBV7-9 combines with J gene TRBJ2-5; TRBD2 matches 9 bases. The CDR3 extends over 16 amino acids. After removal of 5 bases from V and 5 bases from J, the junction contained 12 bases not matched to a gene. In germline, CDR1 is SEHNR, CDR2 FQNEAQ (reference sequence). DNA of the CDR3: TGTGCCAGCAGCCCTAACCATAGCGGGAGAGAGGAGACCCAGTACTTC. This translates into CASSPNHSGREETQYF.

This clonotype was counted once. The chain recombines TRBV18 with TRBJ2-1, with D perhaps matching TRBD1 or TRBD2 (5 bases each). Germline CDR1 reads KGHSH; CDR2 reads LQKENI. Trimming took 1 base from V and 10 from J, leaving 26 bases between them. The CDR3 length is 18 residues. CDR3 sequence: CASSPQARPSGTLREQFF. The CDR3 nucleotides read TGTGCCAGCTCACCACAGGCCCGTCCTTCGGGGACCCTTCGGGAGCAGTTCTTC.

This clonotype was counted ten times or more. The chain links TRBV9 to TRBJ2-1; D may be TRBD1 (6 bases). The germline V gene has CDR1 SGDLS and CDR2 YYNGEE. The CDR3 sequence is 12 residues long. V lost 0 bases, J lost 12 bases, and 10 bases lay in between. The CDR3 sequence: CASSVGGGRQFF. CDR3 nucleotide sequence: TGTGCCAGCAGCGTAGGAGGGGGTAGGCAGTTCTTC.

The CDR3 protein is CSARAPTSGSSYEQYF. DNA of the CDR3: TGCAGTGCTAGAGCCCCCACTAGCGGGAGCTCCTACGAGCAGTACTTC. The chain is built from TRBV20-1 and TRBJ2-7; TRBD2 agrees at 11 bases. The germline CDR1 and CDR2 sequences are DFQATT and SNEGSKA (reference sequence). V lost 1 base and J lost 0; bases outside the gene matches: 5. This CDR3 contains 16 residues.

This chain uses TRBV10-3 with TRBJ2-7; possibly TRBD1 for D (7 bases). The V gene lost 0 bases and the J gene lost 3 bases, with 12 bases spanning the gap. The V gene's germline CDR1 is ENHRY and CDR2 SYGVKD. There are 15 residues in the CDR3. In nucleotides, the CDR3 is TGTGCCATCAGTGAGTCAGGAGGGGGCTTCTACGAGCAGTACTTC. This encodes CAISESGGGFYEQYF.

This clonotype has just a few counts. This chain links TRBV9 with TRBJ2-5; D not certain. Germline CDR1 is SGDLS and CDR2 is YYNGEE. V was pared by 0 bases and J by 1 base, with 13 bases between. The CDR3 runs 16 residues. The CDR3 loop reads CASSVAPVWAQETQYF. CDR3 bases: TGTGCCAGCAGCGTAGCCCCAGTCTGGGCCCAAGAGACCCAGTACTTC. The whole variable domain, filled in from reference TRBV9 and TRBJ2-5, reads DSGVTQTPKHLITATGQRVTLRCSPRSGDLSVYWYQQSLDQGLQFLIQYYNGEERAKGNILERFSAQQFPDLHSELNLSSLELGDSALYFCASSVAPVWAQETQYFGPGTRLLVL.

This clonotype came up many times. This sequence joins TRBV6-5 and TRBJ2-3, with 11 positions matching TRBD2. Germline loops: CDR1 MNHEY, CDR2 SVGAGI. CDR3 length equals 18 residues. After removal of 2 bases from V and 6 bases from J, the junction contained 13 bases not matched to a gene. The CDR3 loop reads CASSYLTSGVGFKDTQYF. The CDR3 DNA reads TGTGCCAGCAGTTACCTGACTAGCGGGGTGGGTTTCAAGGATACGCAGTATTTT.